This T cell receptor beta chain was retrieved from a study of identical twins. Study conclusions and caveats: There were fewer insertions in abundant cord blood beta clonotypes, but memory repertoires showed no such pattern.

TCRdb reprocessed the 5' RACE reads with MiXCR, giving one entry per CDR3 protein. This table holds 600,000 to 850,000 distinct CDR3 sequences, 18% found once. This clonotype was detected only a few times. Its specificity is unknown. V dropped 3 bases and J dropped 9 bases, with 8 bases sitting between them. The CDR3 has 12 amino acids. These data were also reused for a study on T cells expressing NK-cell markers. From that report: In roughly 6 donors, dominant CD3+CD56+NKG2C+ clones formed about 1.0-7.5% of CD8+ cells.

This chain uses TRBV12-3 or TRBV12-4 with TRBJ1-4; no firm D call. What was sequenced was PBMCs. This sequence originates from a woman under 30 in good health. The CDR3: CASSLPWKKLFF. The DNA of the CDR3 is TGTGCCAGCAGTTTGCCTTGGAAAAAACTGTTTTTT.